These 32 T cell receptor beta chains came from one sample sequenced in a study of T cell responses to AZD1222 COVID-19 vaccine. Repertoires were generated with immunoSEQ multiplex PCR, while TCRdb's copy carries only in-frame clones and drops some. The table includes roughly 100,000 clones, around 89% detected once. Sequences were derived from peripheral blood, sampled on day 0 of AZD1222 vaccination. The receptors come from an adult in good health.

The chain employs TRBV6-1 and TRBJ2-7, with unresolved D. Trimming removed 5 bases from V and 2 bases from J, with 7 bases in between. This CDR3 has 12 amino acids. Germline V gives CDR1 MNHNS, CDR2 SASEGT. The CDR3 spells CASSSTPYEQYF. In nucleotides, the CDR3 is TGTGCCAGCAGTTCAACCCCCTACGAGCAGTACTTC.

The chain has TRBV27 and TRBJ2-1, with D tentatively TRBD1 (6 bases). Germline V gene sequence: CDR1 MNHEY, CDR2 SMNVEV (reference sequence). Trimming stripped 7 bases from V and 0 bases from J, with 28 bases between. CDR3 length: 20 amino acids. The CDR3 spells CASTHQTTGHRPSSYNEQFF. The DNA of the CDR3 is TGTGCCAGCACCCACCAAACAACAGGGCACAGGCCCAGCTCCTACAATGAGCAGTTCTTC.

There are a few counts of this clone. The gene calls are TRBV9 and TRBJ2-1, with TRBD2 identical over 8 bases. J gave up 3 bases and V 0 bases, and 5 bases lay outside the gene matches. In germline, CDR1 is SGDLS, CDR2 YYNGEE. This CDR3 spans 16 amino acids. CDR3 DNA: TGTGCCAGCAGCGTAGGGACGGGGGGGCTCTACAATGAGCAGTTCTTC. Its protein is CASSVGTGGLYNEQFF. The whole variable domain, remainder taken from reference TRBV9 and TRBJ2-1, is DSGVTQTPKHLITATGQRVTLRCSPRSGDLSVYWYQQSLDQGLQFLIQYYNGEERAKGNILERFSAQQFPDLHSELNLSSLELGDSALYFCASSVGTGGLYNEQFFGPGTRLTVL.

The CDR3 region is CASSLDRRRTDTQYF. The CDR3 coding sequence is TGTGCCAGCAGCCTGGACCGTCGGAGGACAGATACGCAGTATTTT. This sequence joins TRBV7-8 and TRBJ2-3; D possibly corresponds to TRBD2 (5 bases). The germline CDR1 and CDR2 sequences are SGHVS and FQNEAQ. This CDR3 is built from 15 residues. The ends were cut back, 5 bases at V and 3 bases at J, with 15 bases in the middle.

The V gene is TRBV5-1, the J gene TRBJ1-4, with 8 bases identical to TRBD1. With V trimmed by 3 bases and J by 6 bases, 4 bases remained unmatched. This CDR3 has 14 residues. Germline V lookup: CDR1 SGHRS, CDR2 YFSETQ. The CDR3 nucleotides read TGCGCCAGCAGCTCAGGACAGGGTCATGAAAAACTGTTTTTT. Its protein product is CASSSGQGHEKLFF.

The rearrangement links TRBV7-8 to TRBJ1-1; D is undetermined. V was shortened by 5 bases and J by 0 bases, with 22 bases between the two germline ends. The CDR3 consists of 18 residues. Germline V gene lookup returns CDR1 SGHVS and CDR2 FQNEAQ. The CDR3 DNA is TGTGCCAGCAGCCCGTGGGTCCGAACAAGGAGCGTGAACACTGAAGCTTTCTTT. It codes for CASSPWVRTRSVNTEAFF.

In the case of this clone: Other nucleotide sequences in the sample specify the same CDR3. Here the CDR3 DNA reads TGTGCCAGCAGCTTAGCTGGACAGGGGGCGGGCTATGGCTACACCTTC. Residues: CASSLAGQGAGYGYTF. The chain combines TRBV11-2 with TRBJ1-2, with TRBD1 matching 11 bases. There are 16 residues in the CDR3. CDR1 and CDR2 (germline): SGHAT, FQNNGV. The V segment lost 1 base and the J segment 4 bases; nucleotides outside the gene matches: 5.

The chain is built from TRBV7-2 and TRBJ1-6, with TRBD1 matching 7 bases. The junction had 7 bases not matched to a gene; V was cut back by 2 bases and J by 0 bases. Germline lookup yields CDR1 SGHTA and CDR2 FQGNSA. The CDR3 length is 18 residues. CDR3 loop: CASSLSSRDSSYNSPLHF. DNA of the CDR3: TGTGCCAGCAGCTTATCCTCCCGGGACAGCTCCTATAATTCACCCCTCCACTTT.

The chain joins TRBV3-1 (or the pseudogene TRBV3-2) to TRBJ2-5, with D maybe TRBD2 (5 bases). Trimming shortened V by 0 bases and J by 7 bases, and 27 bases separated the two germline ends. Germline CDR1 reads LGHDT; CDR2 reads YNNKEL (reference sequence). This CDR3 region has 19 residues. CDR3 amino acids: CASSQDVVSASPQDATQYF. In DNA, the CDR3 is TGTGCCAGCAGCCAAGATGTGGTTAGCGCCTCTCCCCAAGATGCGACCCAGTACTTC.

This chain joins TRBV5-1 and TRBJ2-1; 10 nucleotides match TRBD2. This CDR3 has 16 amino acids. Germline loops: CDR1 SGHRS, CDR2 YFSETQ. Germline trimming cut 4 bases from V and 10 bases from J; bases unmatched to any gene: 14. CDR3 region: CASSPLEAGGLSEQFF. As DNA, the CDR3 is TGCGCCAGCAGCCCCCTCGAAGCGGGAGGGTTATCCGAGCAGTTCTTC.

V is TRBV19 and J is TRBJ2-3, with 9 nucleotides matching TRBD2. Germline V gene data show CDR1 as LNHDA and CDR2 as SQIVND (reference sequence). This CDR3 comprises 16 residues. V was pared by 3 bases and J by 0 bases, with 4 bases of the junction left unmatched. CDR3 sequence: CASSIGAGGSTDTQYF. Written as DNA, the CDR3 is TGTGCCAGTAGTATCGGAGCGGGAGGAAGCACAGATACGCAGTATTTT.

V usage is TRBV11-3 and J usage is TRBJ2-7; possible D gene TRBD1, 5 bases. Germline V lookup: CDR1 SGHNT, CDR2 YENEEA. The CDR3 runs to 16 residues. Trimming shortened V by 5 bases and J by 0 bases, and 17 bases separated the two germline ends. The CDR3 is CASSHPGKGPSYEQYF. In nucleotides, the CDR3 is TGTGCCAGCAGCCACCCAGGGAAGGGGCCCTCCTACGAGCAGTACTTC.

The CDR3 loop is CASSLGTVGRGRNSPLHF. The CDR3 nucleotides are TGCGCCAGCAGCTTGGGGACGGTGGGACGGGGGAGGAATTCACCCCTCCACTTT. This chain joins TRBV5-1 and TRBJ1-6; tentatively, D is TRBD1 (5 bases). V dropped 0 bases and J dropped 7 bases, with 20 bases sitting between them. Per the germline V gene, CDR1 is SGHRS and CDR2 is YFSETQ. The CDR3 totals 18 residues.

This rearrangement joins TRBV7-9 to TRBJ1-4; D gene unclear. This CDR3 spans 16 amino acids. With 1 base removed from V and 2 bases from J, the gap between germline ends came to 11 bases. Germline CDR1 reads SEHNR; CDR2 reads FQNEAQ (reference sequence). The CDR3 DNA sequence: TGTGCCAGCAGCTTAGGCACGATTACCACTAATGAAAAACTGTTTTTT. Protein sequence: CASSLGTITTNEKLFF.

This chain connects TRBV27 to TRBJ2-3, with 8 bases aligning to TRBD1. Germline CDR1 MNHEY, CDR2 SMNVEV (reference sequence). This CDR3 has 15 amino acids. J lost 1 base, V lost 2 bases, and 2 bases had no gene match. This chain's CDR3 is CASSLQDRGTDTQYF. DNA for the CDR3: TGTGCCAGCAGTTTACAGGACAGGGGCACAGATACGCAGTATTTT.

This chain links TRBV9 with TRBJ2-7; the match to TRBD1 covers 8 bases. The CDR3 spans 14 residues. Trimming cost V 3 bases and J 6 bases; bases outside gene matches: 8. Looked up from germline, CDR1 is SGDLS and CDR2 is YYNGEE. The DNA for the CDR3 is TGTGCCAGCAGCGCCGACAGGGGAACTCTCGAGCAGTACTTC. Its translation is CASSADRGTLEQYF.

This sequence joins TRBV9 and TRBJ1-1; maybe TRBD1 (5 bases). V lost 4 bases and J 4 bases, leaving 17 bases between the germline ends. Germline loops: CDR1 SGDLS, CDR2 YYNGEE. The CDR3 extends over 15 amino acids. The CDR3 reads CASSLLGGRGTEAFF. CDR3 nucleotide sequence: TGTGCCAGCAGCCTCCTTGGGGGGAGGGGCACTGAAGCTTTCTTT.

This CDR3 is CASAPGVDTEAFF. The DNA for the CDR3 is TGCGCCAGCGCCCCAGGGGTGGACACTGAAGCTTTCTTT. This rearrangement joins TRBV5-1 to TRBJ1-1; tentative D call: TRBD1 (6 bases). Trimming removed 7 bases at V and 3 bases at J, with 13 bases between. Per the germline V gene, CDR1 is SGHRS and CDR2 is YFSETQ. The length of the CDR3 is 13 residues.

The V call is TRBV3-1 (or the pseudogene TRBV3-2), the J call TRBJ1-1; D gene unclear. Germline V gives CDR1 LGHDT, CDR2 YNNKEL (reference sequence). V shed 9 bases and J shed 1 base, with 18 bases lying between them. The length of the CDR3 is 15 residues. Here the CDR3 reads CASTLGYGRNTEAFF. DNA for the CDR3: TGTGCCAGTACCCTCGGGTATGGGCGGAACACTGAAGCTTTCTTT.

The V call is TRBV4-3, the J call TRBJ2-7; D ambiguous. CDR3 length equals 14 residues. The V end was cut by 0 bases, the J end by 3 bases, with 9 bases between. From germline, CDR1 is LGHNA and CDR2 YSLEER. CDR3 coding DNA: TGCGCCAGCAGCCAAGATTTATTGGGCTACGAGCAGTACTTC. Translating it yields CASSQDLLGYEQYF.

The J gene is TRBJ1-1, the V gene TRBV18; D is perhaps TRBD1 (6 bases). Per the germline V gene, CDR1 is KGHSH and CDR2 is LQKENI. V lost 4 bases and J lost 0, with 15 bases in between. CDR3 length: 16 residues. CDR3 region: CASSLNRQVMNTEAFF. Here the CDR3 DNA reads TGTGCCAGCTCACTGAACCGACAGGTGATGAACACTGAAGCTTTCTTT.

V gene TRBV4-3 combines with J gene TRBJ1-2; D is unresolved. This CDR3 is 16 amino acids long. The germline V gene encodes CDR1 LGHNA and CDR2 YSLEER. Trimming removed 1 base from V and 7 bases from J, with 19 bases in between. The CDR3 DNA follows: TGCGCCAGCAGCCAAGCCCTAGATGGAGGGTTCGGTGGCTACACCTTC. Residues: CASSQALDGGFGGYTF.

The gene calls are TRBV11-3 and TRBJ2-3, with 10 bases that match TRBD2. This CDR3 spans 19 amino acids. Germline trimming cut 5 bases from V and 4 bases from J; bases unmatched to any gene: 18. The germline V gene encodes CDR1 SGHNT and CDR2 YENEEA. The CDR3, as DNA: TGTGCCAGCAGCCCCTACGGTAGCGGGGGGTTGGGGTTCTCAGATACGCAGTATTTT. This codes for CASSPYGSGGLGFSDTQYF.

The chain joins TRBV29-1 to TRBJ2-5, with D perhaps matching TRBD1 (7 bases). The germline V gene encodes CDR1 SQVTM and CDR2 ANQGSEA. Trimming took off 6 bases at V and 2 bases at J, with 10 bases between the two ends. There are 12 residues in the CDR3. The CDR3 DNA reads as TGCAGCGTGTCAGGGGGGCAAGAGACCCAGTACTTC. It yields the protein CSVSGGQETQYF.

The rearrangement uses TRBV5-1 and TRBJ2-1; 11 bases match TRBD2. CDR3 length equals 15 residues. Germline CDR1 reads SGHRS; CDR2 reads YFSETQ. J lost 6 bases, V lost 4 bases, and 6 bases had no gene match. The CDR3 DNA follows: TGCGCCAGCAGCCTAGCGGGGGGCGGTCTCAATGAGCAGTTCTTC. This gives the protein CASSLAGGGLNEQFF. Supplemented by reference TRBV5-1 and TRBJ2-1, the full variable domain reads KAGVTQTPRYLIKTRGQQVTLSCSPISGHRSVSWYQQTPGQGLQFLFEYFSETQRNKGNFPGRFSGRQFSNSRSEMNVSTLELGDSALYLCASSLAGGGLNEQFFGPGTRLTVL.

The chain employs TRBV12-3 or TRBV12-4 and TRBJ1-4, with D possibly being TRBD1 (5 bases). The CDR3 loop spans 13 amino acids. Trimming removed 7 bases from V and 4 bases from J, with 10 bases in between. In nucleotides, the CDR3 is TGTGCCAGCAAGGGACGGCTTAATGAAAAACTGTTTTTT. Translating it yields CASKGRLNEKLFF.

The chain couples TRBV7-9 to TRBJ2-1; 11 nucleotides line up with TRBD1. Unmatched junction bases numbered 6, after V lost 1 base and J lost 4 bases. The germline V gene has CDR1 SEHNR and CDR2 FQNEAQ (reference sequence). The CDR3 has 17 residues. CDR3 region: CASSLDSGTGGYNEQFF. The CDR3 nucleotides are TGTGCCAGCAGCTTAGACTCCGGGACAGGGGGTTACAATGAGCAGTTCTTC.

This clone is medium-sized in the sample. The chain combines TRBV7-8 with TRBJ1-5; no definite D call. V was pared by 5 bases and J by 2 bases, with 13 bases between. The CDR3 is 15 amino acids. Germline V gene lookup returns CDR1 SGHVS and CDR2 FQNEAQ. CDR3 loop: CASSLDVAGNQPQHF. The CDR3 coding sequence is TGTGCCAGCAGCCTAGATGTTGCCGGCAATCAGCCCCAGCATTTT.

The chain combines TRBV25-1 with TRBJ1-2, with TRBD1 matching 8 bases. Germline CDR1 MGHDK, CDR2 SYGVNS. CDR3 length equals 13 residues. V gave up 8 bases and J gave up 8 bases; unmatched junction bases: 10. The CDR3 nucleotides are TGTGCCAGCGAGTCATGGACAGGGTACGGCTACACCTTC. Its translation is CASESWTGYGYTF.

In this sample, this clone turned up once. This sequence joins TRBV3-1 (or the pseudogene TRBV3-2) and TRBJ1-2; 10 bases line up with TRBD1. Germline V lookup: CDR1 LGHDT, CDR2 YNNKEL (reference sequence). This CDR3 comprises 15 residues. Trimming took 4 bases from V and 4 from J; bases not matched to a gene: 6. The CDR3, as DNA: TGTGCCAGCAGCCCGGACAGGGGGTCATCCTATGGCTACACCTTC. Its translation: CASSPDRGSSYGYTF.

The V gene is TRBV24-1, the J gene TRBJ2-1; D is unclear. V lost 1 base to trimming and J lost 9 bases, with 9 bases between them. Germline V gene data show CDR1 as KGHDR and CDR2 as SFDVKD. The CDR3 covers 13 residues. CDR3 sequence reads: CATSDFLGGEQFF. In nucleotides, the CDR3 is TGTGCCACCAGTGATTTTTTGGGTGGTGAGCAGTTCTTC.

This clone was seen a few times. The chain is built from TRBV11-2 and TRBJ2-3; D is uncertain. Per the germline V gene, CDR1 is SGHAT and CDR2 is FQNNGV. V gave up 5 bases and J gave up 5 bases, with 8 bases separating them. The CDR3 loop spans 12 amino acids. CDR3 bases: TGTGCCAGCAGCATACGGATAGATACGCAGTATTTT. This gives the protein CASSIRIDTQYF. Filled out from reference TRBV11-2 and TRBJ2-3, the complete variable domain reads EAGVAQSPRYKIIEKRQSVAFWCNPISGHATLYWYQQILGQGPKLLIQFQNNGVVDDSQLPKDRFSAERLKGVDSTLKIQPAKLEDSAVYLCASSIRIDTQYFGPGTRLTVL.